In this sample, the clone carrying this T cell receptor (beta chain) turned up a few times. Its matching antigen is unknown. RNA transcripts gave rise to amplified TCR beta CDR3 regions. Using the HTBI primer set, a first-round RT-PCR was run on the TCR CDR3. TCRdb re-called the multiplex PCR reads through MiXCR, storing one row per CDR3 protein. The sample carries roughly 720,000 distinct CDR3 sequences, roughly a sixth recorded once. The data are from a study of T cells in Graves' hyperthyroidism and ophthalmopathy. Across 18 months, stable Graves' hyperthyroidism was marked by no progression to ophthalmopathy. Diagnoses rested on clinical symptoms, serum thyroxine and TRAb, thyroid ultrasound and orbital computed tomography. The PBMCs were sourced from fresh peripheral blood (more than 8.5 ml). Germline-derived CDR1 and CDR2 are SGHRS and YFSETQ. CDR3 length: 16 amino acids. V lost 0 bases, J lost 0 bases, and 9 bases lay in between.

General study points: Ophthalmopathy got predicted by the model a median around six months before its onset.

J is TRBJ1-4 and V is TRBV5-1, with D perhaps matching TRBD1 (5 bases). Specimen: blood. The TCR comes from a man between 45 and 60 years old with Graves' hyperthyroidism. CDR3 region: CASSLDRWTTNEKLFF. The CDR3 bases are TGCGCCAGCAGCTTGGACAGGTGGACAACTAATGAAAAACTGTTTTTT.